These T cell receptor beta chains were read from a single sample in a study of T-cell reconstitution after alpha-beta-depleted transplantation in children. TCRdb analysed the PCR reads with MiXCR anew, one entry per CDR3 protein. The sample yields 70,000 or so distinct CDR3 sequences, 9.5% to 13% seen once. The sample was PBMCs, taken before TCRalphabeta/CD19-depleted stem cell transplant. The receptors originated from a boy younger than 18 with acute myeloid leukemia, due to receive a stem cell transplant. CDR3s include the opening cysteine and the closing phenylalanine or tryptophan. The D gene is left open where the match is weak. Clone size is not always given. Where it is, it says once, few, many or a class for expanded clones.

CDR3 protein	CDR3 DNA	clone size	D gene	V gene	J gene
CASSWPWTLEVNEQFF	TGTGCCAGCAGTTGGCCGTGGACTCTCGAGGTCAATGAGCAGTTCTTC	few	.	TRBV27	TRBJ2-1
CASSSRRGFGSGANVLTF	TGTGCCAGCAGCTCCCGCCGGGGGTTTGGCTCTGGGGCCAACGTCCTGACTTTC	few	.	TRBV11-2	TRBJ2-6
CASGPGGNYEQYF	TGTGCCAGCGGCCCAGGCGGGAACTACGAGCAGTACTTC	many	.	TRBV7-6	TRBJ2-7
CASSHSPRGKTGGDTQYF	TGCGCCAGCAGTCACTCCCCACGGGGTAAAACTGGGGGGGATACGCAGTATTTT	medium-sized	.	TRBV4-1	TRBJ2-3
CASSLRFSGANVLTF	TGCGCCAGCAGCTTGAGGTTCTCTGGGGCCAACGTCCTGACTTTC	many	.	TRBV5-1	TRBJ2-6
CASSQETEQYF	TGCGCCAGCAGCCAAGAAACCGAGCAGTACTTC	many	.	TRBV4-1	TRBJ2-7
CSVSGGETQYF	TGCAGTGTCTCAGGCGGGGAGACCCAGTACTTC	many	.	TRBV20-1	TRBJ2-5
CASSPGGRRITGELFF	TGTGCCAGCAGTCCCGGAGGGCGCCGAATCACCGGGGAGCTGTTTTTT	many	.	TRBV28	TRBJ2-2
CASSPPAGLNYGYTF	TGTGCCAGCTCACCACCTGCAGGGTTAAACTATGGCTACACCTTC	many	.	TRBV18	TRBJ1-2
CATQFDSSSTDTQYF	TGTGCCACGCAGTTTGACAGCTCTAGCACAGATACGCAGTATTTT	many	.	TRBV10-3	TRBJ2-3
CATSDFTGGPLINEQFF	TGTGCCACCAGTGATTTCACGGGAGGGCCGCTGATCAATGAGCAGTTCTTC	many	TRBD2	TRBV24-1	TRBJ2-1
CASSQGAGTQYF	TGCGCCAGCAGCCAGGGGGCTGGGACCCAGTACTTC	.	TRBD1	TRBV5-1	TRBJ2-5
CASSQEAGGKTYEQYF	TGCGCCAGCAGCCAGGAAGCGGGAGGCAAGACTTACGAGCAGTACTTC	many	TRBD2	TRBV4-3	TRBJ2-7
CASSQAPGTSAHQPQHF	TGCGCCAGCAGCCAAGCCCCAGGGACGAGTGCTCATCAGCCCCAGCATTTT	many	.	TRBV4-1	TRBJ1-5
CASSWVQNTEAFF	TGTGCCAGCAGCTGGGTGCAAAACACTGAAGCTTTCTTT	many	.	TRBV11-2	TRBJ1-1
CASSPDRAGQPQHF	TGTGCCAGCAGCCCAGACAGGGCCGGCCAGCCCCAGCATTTT	few	TRBD1	TRBV7-9	TRBJ1-5
CASRDSAYNEQFF	TGCGCCAGCAGGGACAGTGCCTACAATGAGCAGTTCTTC	many	.	TRBV5-1	TRBJ2-1